This T cell receptor beta chain was identified in a study of T cells of healthy individuals. This clonotype was counted ten times or more. Using its own MiXCR run on the 5' RACE reads, TCRdb lists one record per CDR3 protein. Among 60,000 to 75,000 distinct CDR3 sequences listed, about 17% were seen once. In germline, CDR1 is SGHKS, CDR2 YYEKEE (reference sequence). CDR3 length: 14 amino acids. V lost 4 bases and J 3 bases, leaving 10 bases between the germline ends. The source is a human donor in good health. V is TRBV5-5 and J is TRBJ2-2; D ambiguous. CDR3 sequence reads: CASSGFGDTGELFF. Here the CDR3 DNA reads TGTGCCAGCAGCGGGTTTGGTGACACCGGGGAGCTGTTTTTT. Combining the CDR3 with reference TRBV5-5 and TRBJ2-2 gives the whole variable domain DAGVTQSPTHLIKTRGQQVTLRCSPISGHKSVSWYQQVLGQGPQFIFQYYEKEERGRGNFPDRFSARQFPNYSSELNVNALLLGDSALYLCASSGFGDTGELFFGEGSRLTVL.